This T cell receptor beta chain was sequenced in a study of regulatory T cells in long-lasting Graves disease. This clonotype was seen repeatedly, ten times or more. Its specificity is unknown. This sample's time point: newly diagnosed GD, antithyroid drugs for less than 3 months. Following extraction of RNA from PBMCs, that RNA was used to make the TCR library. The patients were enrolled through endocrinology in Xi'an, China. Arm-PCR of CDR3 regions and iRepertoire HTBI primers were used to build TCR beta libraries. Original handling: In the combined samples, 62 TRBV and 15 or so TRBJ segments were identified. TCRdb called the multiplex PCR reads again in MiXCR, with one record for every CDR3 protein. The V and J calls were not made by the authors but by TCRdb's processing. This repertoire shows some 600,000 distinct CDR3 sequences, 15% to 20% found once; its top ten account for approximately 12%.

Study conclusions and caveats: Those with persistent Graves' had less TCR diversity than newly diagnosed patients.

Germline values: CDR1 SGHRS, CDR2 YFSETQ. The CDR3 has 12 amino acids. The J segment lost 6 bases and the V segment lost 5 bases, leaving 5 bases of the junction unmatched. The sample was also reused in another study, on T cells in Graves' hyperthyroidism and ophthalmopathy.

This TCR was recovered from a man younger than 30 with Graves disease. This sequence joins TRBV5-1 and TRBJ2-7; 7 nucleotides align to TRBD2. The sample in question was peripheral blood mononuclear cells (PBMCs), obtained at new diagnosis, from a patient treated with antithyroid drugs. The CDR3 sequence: CASRREVGEQYF. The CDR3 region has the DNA TGCGCCAGCAGACGGGAGGTCGGCGAGCAGTACTTC.